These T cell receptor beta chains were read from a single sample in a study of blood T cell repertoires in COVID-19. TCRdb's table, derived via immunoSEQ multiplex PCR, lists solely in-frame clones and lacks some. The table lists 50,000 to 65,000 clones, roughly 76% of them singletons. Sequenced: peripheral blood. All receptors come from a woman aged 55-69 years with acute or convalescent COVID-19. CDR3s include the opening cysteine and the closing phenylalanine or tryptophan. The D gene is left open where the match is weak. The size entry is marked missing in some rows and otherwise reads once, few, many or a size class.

DNA: TGTGCCACCAGTGCCGTTCACACAGGGAGTAGCTACAATGAGCAGTTCTTC; CDR3: CATSAVHTGSSYNEQFF; J: TRBJ2-1; size: -; D: -; V: TRBV24-1
DNA: TGTGCCACCAGTGACCTCCGGGACAGGTCCCCTAATGAAAAACTGTTTTTT; CDR3: CATSDLRDRSPNEKLFF; J: TRBJ1-4; size: -; D: TRBD1; V: TRBV24-1
DNA: TGTGCCAGCAGCTTGAGGAACAGTTACTCTGGAAACACCATATATTTT; CDR3: CASSLRNSYSGNTIYF; J: TRBJ1-3; size: -; D: -; V: TRBV5-6
DNA: TGTGCCAGCACTTTAAGAAACACCATATATTTT; CDR3: CASTLRNTIYF; J: TRBJ1-3; size: once; D: -; V: TRBV6-5
DNA: TGTGCCACAGGGACAGGAGCTTCCTACGAGCAGTACTTC; CDR3: CATGTGASYEQYF; J: TRBJ2-7; size: -; D: TRBD1; V: TRBV28
DNA: TGTGCCAGTAGAAAAACAGGGGACACTGAAGCTTTCTTT; CDR3: CASRKTGDTEAFF; J: TRBJ1-1; size: -; D: TRBD1; V: TRBV19
DNA: TGTGCCTGGAGTCCAGGGGACAACTATGGCTACACCTTC; CDR3: CAWSPGDNYGYTF; J: TRBJ1-2; size: -; D: -; V: TRBV30
DNA: TGTGCCAGTAGTATAGGGGTCCTCCCAGGCACTGAAGCTTTCTTT; CDR3: CASSIGVLPGTEAFF; J: TRBJ1-1; size: -; D: -; V: TRBV19
DNA: TGTGCCAGCAGCTTGGTAGCGGGATCGGGACTGAACACCGGGGAGCTGTTTTTT; CDR3: CASSLVAGSGLNTGELFF; J: TRBJ2-2; size: once; D: TRBD2; V: TRBV7-2
DNA: TGTGCCAGCAGTTCGCCCGGGACAGGTCACTACGAGCAGTACTTC; CDR3: CASSSPGTGHYEQYF; J: TRBJ2-7; size: -; D: TRBD1; V: TRBV6-5
DNA: TGTGCCAGCAGCCGTCCCACGAGCGGTGAGCAGTTCTTC; CDR3: CASSRPTSGEQFF; J: TRBJ2-1; size: -; D: -; V: TRBV7-2
DNA: TGTGCCAGCAGCCAAGGGACAGGGGTCGTCGCTGAAGCTTTCTTT; CDR3: CASSQGTGVVAEAFF; J: TRBJ1-1; size: -; D: TRBD1; V: TRBV3-1/TRBV3-2
DNA: TGTGCCAGCAGCCTACACAGGGCTCTGAACACTGAAGCTTTCTTT; CDR3: CASSLHRALNTEAFF; J: TRBJ1-1; size: -; D: -; V: TRBV4-2
DNA: TGCGCCAGCAGCTTGGCGAGGGGAAACACCATATATTTT; CDR3: CASSLARGNTIYF; J: TRBJ1-3; size: -; D: -; V: TRBV5-1